This T cell receptor beta chain was observed in a study of shared clonotypes between healthy human individuals (TCRdb year 2020). In the study overall: A couple of women and a few men aged 18 to 49 years were included in the cohort. Between about 0.8 and 9 billion PBMCs per donor were obtained by leukapheresis. To estimate repertoire size and how much clonotype sharing occurs between individuals, the study deeply sequenced the blood TCR repertoires of several healthy adults. Per donor, three plates each were used for CD4 naive and CD4 memory, two for CD8 naive, and one for CD8 memory. Different laboratories and diverse techniques were used to prepare libraries and sequence TCR repertoires, to increase sequencing depth and limit assay-specific biases.

The research as a whole found: Sharing across a handful of donors was observed for approximately 5% of naive CD4, under 4% of naive CD8, 2.3% of memory CD4, and around 0.4% of memory CD8 clonotypes. Sampling was restricted to blood, and TCR repertoires in tissues likely differ from the TCR repertoires found in blood. Pairwise subsampling indicated that sequencing depth was expected to affect the degree of clonotype sharing among donors. The small number of donors limited the genetic and exposure-history diversity represented. Clonotypes shared by all four sorted-subset donors showed higher generation probabilities than non-shared clonotypes. Naive subsets generally had larger estimated clonotype richness than memory subsets did. Rarefaction of sorted-subset datasets indicated incomplete sequencing despite the large sequencing depth.

CD8 naive samples were CD45RO-negative cells positively selected for CCR7, giving a CD45RA+CCR7+ population that excluded TemRA cells. Healthy HIV-negative adults with no recently reported acute infections or vaccinations were included as donors. Only Caucasian adults living in Nashville, Tennessee, USA were represented among the donors. Blood was obtained by leukapheresis, after which PBMCs were separated by Ficoll-Histopaque density gradient centrifugation and cryopreserved in liquid nitrogen vapor phase. Purity and quantity of every magnetically sorted T cell population were checked by analytical flow cytometry. Genomic DNA was isolated from every sorted fraction and measured by UV absorbance on a Nanodrop 2000c. Using the deep immunoSEQ assay, multiplex PCR amplified TCR CDR3 regions from genomic DNA. Genomic DNA extracted from each cell subset was distributed evenly over all wells of several immunoSEQ 96-well plates, and each plate served as one replicate. For sorted subsets, around 200 ng genomic DNA, equal to 30,000 or so T cell genomes, was loaded into each replicate PCR. The purified libraries were quantified using a Qubit 3.0 fluorometer, sized with a Bioanalyzer 2100, and then quantified again using the KAPA Library Quantification kit. A separate single-read 150-cycle Illumina NextSeq 550 flow cell was used to sequence each immunoSEQ 96-well plate. As for how the authors treated the data: Because the immunoSEQ output included only junctional sequences and no quality scores, the filtering could not be the same as the filtering used for full-length reads. To assign V/J genes and CDR3, sequences were annotated using PyIR, a Python wrapper for IgBLAST v1.9, with IMGT germline references. Reads were filtered out if the reads had weak V/J assignments (E-value above 1e-6), no CDR3, stop codons, out-of-frame junctions, or ambiguous translated residues. A V3J clonotype was defined by an identical inferred V gene, J gene, and CDR3 amino acid sequence. The percentage overlap between two repertoires was calculated by dividing the number of shared unique clonotypes by the size of the smaller repertoire. Repertoire richness was assessed with RTK rarefaction, the Chao1 estimator, and Recon v2.1 estimates of unobserved clonotypes. Generation probabilities for all TCRbeta clonotypes obtained by the gDNA method from a handful of donors were computed using OLGA. TCRdb took this table from immuneACCESS and kept in-frame rearrangements with V and J called. Such tables lack part of the clones; where checked against another copy, unresolved V genes explain under half of the gap, and the rest is unexplained. The V and J calls and clone size come from that table; D and trimming were worked out from the DNA. Recorded for this sample are roughly 810,000 clones; around 96% of them occurred a single time. 0.2% to 0.25% of the sample lies in the top ten.

V is pruned by 4 bases and J by 5 bases, leaving 15 bases of the junction without a gene match. From the cysteine through the phenylalanine, the CDR3 covers 18 amino acids. The entry retains the CDR3 DNA only, 54 bases that are in frame from base 1. CDR1 and CDR2 are drawn from the germline V gene: SGHDN, FVKESK. This clone was observed a handful of times. Its binding antigen is unknown. Base qualities are missing; no much larger clone stands one base away. The sample comprised naive CD8+ T cells sorted from blood. The sample's cell subset or site, from its label and the paper: CD45RA+CCR7+. The receptor chain draws on TRBV14 and TRBJ2-2, and 8 junction bases match TRBD2. This TCR came from a man aged 25 to 40 in good health. The nucleotide sequence reads TGTGCCAGCAGCCCCCGGACTGCCGGGAGGGCCGGGACCGGGGAGCTGTTTTTT. This is translated as CASSPRTAGRAGTGELFF.